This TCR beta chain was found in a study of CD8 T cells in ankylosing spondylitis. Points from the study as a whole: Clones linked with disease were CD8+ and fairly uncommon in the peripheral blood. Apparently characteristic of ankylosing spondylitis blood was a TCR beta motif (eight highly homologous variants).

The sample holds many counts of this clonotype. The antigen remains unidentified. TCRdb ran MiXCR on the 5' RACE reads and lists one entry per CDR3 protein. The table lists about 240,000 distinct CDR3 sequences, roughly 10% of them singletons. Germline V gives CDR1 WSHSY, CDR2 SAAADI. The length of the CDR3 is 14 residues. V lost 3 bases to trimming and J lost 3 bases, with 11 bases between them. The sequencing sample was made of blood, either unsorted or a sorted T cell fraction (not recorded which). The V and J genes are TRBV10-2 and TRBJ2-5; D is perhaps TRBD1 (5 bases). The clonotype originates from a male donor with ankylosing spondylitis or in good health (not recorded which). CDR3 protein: CASSDGRDEETQYF. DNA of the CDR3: TGCGCCAGCAGTGACGGCAGGGATGAAGAGACCCAGTACTTC.